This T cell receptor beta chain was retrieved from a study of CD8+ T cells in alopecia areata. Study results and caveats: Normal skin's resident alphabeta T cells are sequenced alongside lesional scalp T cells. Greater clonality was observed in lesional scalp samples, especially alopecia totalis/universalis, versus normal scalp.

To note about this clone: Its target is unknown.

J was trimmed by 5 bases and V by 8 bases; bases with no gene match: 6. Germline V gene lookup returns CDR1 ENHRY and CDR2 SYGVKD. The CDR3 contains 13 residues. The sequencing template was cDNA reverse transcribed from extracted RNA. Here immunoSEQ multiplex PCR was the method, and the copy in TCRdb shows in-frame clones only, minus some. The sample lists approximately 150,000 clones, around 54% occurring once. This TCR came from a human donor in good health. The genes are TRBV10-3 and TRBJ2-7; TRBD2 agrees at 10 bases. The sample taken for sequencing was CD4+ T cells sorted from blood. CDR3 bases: TGTGCCATCGCCGGGACTAGCGCTGACGAGCAGTACTTC. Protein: CAIAGTSADEQYF.